Detailed here is one T cell receptor beta chain. Stated time point: second of two post-therapy site-matched biopsies approximately two months apart. These data are taken from a study of T cells in tumors after PD-1 blockade. V lost 2 bases and J 3 bases, leaving 16 bases between the germline ends. The germline gives CDR1 MNHEY, CDR2 SMNVEV (reference sequence). CDR3 length equals 17 residues. Sequenced by immunoSEQ multiplex PCR; TCRdb stores in-frame clones only, minus some. The sample has some 8,200 clones; roughly 60% are singletons. The TCR originated in a human donor with basal cell carcinoma. V gene TRBV27 combines with J gene TRBJ2-2; D possibly corresponds to TRBD1 (5 bases). Source: tumor tissue, taken after anti-PD-1 treatment. The CDR3 nucleotides read TGTGCCAGCAGTTTAAGTCCGCCAGGGTACGACACCGGGGAGCTGTTTTTT. Translating it yields CASSLSPPGYDTGELFF.